Each of the 13 T cell receptor beta chains below was sequenced from the same sample in a study of OX40 agonist ivuxolimab in advanced cancers. Assay: immunoSEQ multiplex PCR; the TCRdb copy retains only in-frame clones and omits some. This repertoire shows tens of thousands of clones, 75% to 85% found once; its top ten account for more than 1%. Sequenced material: CD4+ or CD8+ T cells sorted from blood, taken in a trial of the OX40 agonist ivuxolimab. The receptors derive from an adult with an advanced solid tumor such as melanoma, head and neck, liver or kidney cancer.

The chain links TRBV11-3 to TRBJ2-7; TRBD1 agrees at 8 bases. The CDR3 loop spans 15 amino acids. Germline loops: CDR1 SGHNT, CDR2 YENEEA. V lost 5 bases, J lost 0 bases, and 6 bases stayed unmatched. This CDR3 is CASSPRTGSSYEQYF. The DNA for the CDR3 is TGTGCCAGCAGCCCTCGGACAGGGAGCTCCTACGAGCAGTACTTC.

The chain recombines TRBV5-4 with TRBJ2-5; D is possibly TRBD1 (6 bases). In germline, CDR1 is SGHNT, CDR2 YYREEE (reference sequence). CDR3 length equals 14 residues. The V and J ends lost 1 base and 5 bases respectively, with 12 bases between them. The CDR3 nucleotides are TGTGCCAGCAGCTTGAGGGGGATTGAGGAGACCCAGTACTTC. Encoded protein: CASSLRGIEETQYF.

The chain recombines TRBV2 with TRBJ1-3, with D hard to call. With 4 bases removed from V and 0 bases from J, the gap between germline ends came to 10 bases. Germline V lookup: CDR1 SNHLY, CDR2 FYNNEI. CDR3 size: 15 residues. The chain's CDR3 is CASSGLLPSGNTIYF. The DNA of the CDR3 is TGTGCCAGCAGTGGACTGCTGCCCTCTGGAAACACCATATATTTT.

This chain joins TRBV28 and TRBJ2-1; D gene uncertain. The germline gives CDR1 MDHEN, CDR2 SYDVKM. The CDR3 has 18 residues. The V end was cut by 6 bases, the J end by 0 bases, with 21 bases between. CDR3 nucleotides: TGTGCCAGCAGGTCAAATACTTGGATAACAAACTCCTACAATGAGCAGTTCTTC. Translation gives CASRSNTWITNSYNEQFF.

The DNA of the CDR3 is TGTGCCAGTAGCCGAACCGGGACAGTCTACAATGAGCAGTTCTTC. Translated, it gives CASSRTGTVYNEQFF. This chain connects TRBV19 to TRBJ2-1, with TRBD1 identical over 7 bases. CDR3 length: 15 amino acids. Unmatched junction bases numbered 8, after V lost 6 bases and J lost 3 bases. Germline assignment: CDR1 LNHDA and CDR2 SQIVND (reference sequence).

CDR3 sequence: CAWSGQGAQGDTQYF. CDR3 DNA sequence: TGTGCCTGGTCGGGACAGGGCGCTCAGGGCGATACGCAGTATTTT. The chain uses TRBV30 and TRBJ2-3; TRBD1 matches 9 bases. This CDR3 has 15 residues. Per the germline V gene, CDR1 is GTSNPN and CDR2 is SVGIG (reference sequence). Trimming at V came to 5 bases and at J to 6 bases, leaving 12 bases not matched to a gene. Full variable domain (outside the CDR3, taken from reference TRBV30 and TRBJ2-3): SQTIHQWPATLVQPVGSPLSLECTVEGTSNPNLYWYRQAAGRGLQLLFYSVGIGQISSEVPQNLSASRPQDRQFILSSKKLLLSDSGFYLCAWSGQGAQGDTQYFGPGTRLTVL.

The V and J genes are TRBV21-1 and TRBJ2-3; TRBD2 was called by the table and not checked on the DNA. TRBV21-1 is flagged as a pseudogene. CDR3 length: 18 amino acids. CDR3 region: CASSTLGGSGGRTDTQYF. CDR3 coding DNA: TGTGCCAGCAGCACCCTGGGCGGTAGCGGGGGGAGAACAGATACGCAGTATTTT.

The chain uses TRBV7-8 and TRBJ2-2; no reliable D call. CDR1 is SGHVS, CDR2 FQNEAQ, per germline. The CDR3 loop spans 14 amino acids. Trimming cost V 5 bases and J 7 bases, with 14 bases left between them. CDR3 DNA: TGTGCCAGCAGCCCTTATCCAGAGGACGGGGAGCTGTTTTTT. This translates into CASSPYPEDGELFF.

The chain carries TRBV10-1 and TRBJ1-1, with no clear D. V lost 4 bases and J lost 4, with 13 bases in between. The CDR3 extends over 14 amino acids. CDR1 and CDR2 (germline): WNHNN, SYGVQD (reference sequence). The CDR3 nucleotides are TGCGCCAGCAGTGTAACCAGGTTACCCACTGAAGCTTTCTTT. This codes for CASSVTRLPTEAFF.

The chain has TRBV5-6 and TRBJ2-5; a weak D match, TRBD1 (6 bases). CDR3 size: 14 residues. Per germline, CDR1 SGHDT and CDR2 YYEEEE. Trimming removed 2 bases from V and 3 bases from J, with 11 bases in between. The DNA of the CDR3 is TGTGCCAGCAGCTTAGGGTACAGGGAAGAGACCCAGTACTTC. Its translation: CASSLGYREETQYF.

This clone has more than one count but fewer than ten. The V and J genes are TRBV19 and TRBJ2-3; the D is unclear. Germline loops: CDR1 LNHDA, CDR2 SQIVND (reference sequence). The CDR3 contains 14 residues. V gave up 5 bases and J gave up 3 bases, with 12 bases separating them. CDR3 coding DNA: TGTGCCAGTAGTTCGACGTGGGGAACAGATACGCAGTATTTT. Residues: CASSSTWGTDTQYF.

The chain carries TRBV5-5 and TRBJ1-5; TRBD1 agrees at 7 bases. This CDR3 has 15 amino acids. V shed 2 bases and J 7 bases; nucleotides not matched to a gene: 9. Germline CDR1 SGHKS, CDR2 YYEKEE (reference sequence). The CDR3 spells CASSLVQGGGQPQHF. The CDR3 DNA is TGTGCCAGCAGCTTAGTTCAGGGGGGCGGCCAGCCCCAGCATTTT.

The V and J genes are TRBV29-1 and TRBJ2-7; the match to TRBD1 covers 10 bases. The trim removed 4 bases at V and 2 bases at J, leaving 8 bases unmatched. This CDR3 contains 15 residues. Germline V CDR1 and CDR2: SQVTM, ANQGSEA. As DNA, the CDR3 is TGCAGCGTTGGCCAATCGACAGGGGGCCCCTACGAGCAGTACTTC. This translates into CSVGQSTGGPYEQYF.